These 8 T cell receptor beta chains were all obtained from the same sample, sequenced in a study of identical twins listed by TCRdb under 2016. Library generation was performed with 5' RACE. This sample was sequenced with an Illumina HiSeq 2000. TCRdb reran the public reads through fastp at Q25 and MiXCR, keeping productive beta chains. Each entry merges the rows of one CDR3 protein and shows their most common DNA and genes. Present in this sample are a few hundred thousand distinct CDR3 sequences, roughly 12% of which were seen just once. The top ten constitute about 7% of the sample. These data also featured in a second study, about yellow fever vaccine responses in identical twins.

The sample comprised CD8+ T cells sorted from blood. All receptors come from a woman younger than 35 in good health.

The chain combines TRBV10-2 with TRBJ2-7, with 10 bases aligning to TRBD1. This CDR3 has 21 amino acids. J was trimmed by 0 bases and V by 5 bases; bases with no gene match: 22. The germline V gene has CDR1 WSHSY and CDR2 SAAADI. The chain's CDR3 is CASSTGTGAYRELFDSYEQYV. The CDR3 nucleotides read TGCGCCAGCAGTACCGGGACAGGGGCCTACAGGGAACTTTTCGACTCCTACGAGCAGTACGTC.

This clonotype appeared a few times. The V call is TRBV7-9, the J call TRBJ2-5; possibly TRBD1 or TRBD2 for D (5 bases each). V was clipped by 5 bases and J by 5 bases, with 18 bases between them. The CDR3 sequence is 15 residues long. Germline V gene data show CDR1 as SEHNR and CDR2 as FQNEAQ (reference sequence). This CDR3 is CASSPTSRRDETQYF. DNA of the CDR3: TGTGCCAGCAGCCCTACTAGTAGACGGGACGAGACCCAGTACTTC. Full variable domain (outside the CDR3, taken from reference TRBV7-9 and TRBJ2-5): DTGVSQNPRHKITKRGQNVTFRCDPISEHNRLYWYRQTLGQGPEFLTYFQNEAQLEKSRLLSDRFSAERPKGSFSTLEIQRTEQGDSAMYLCASSPTSRRDETQYFGPGTRLLVL.

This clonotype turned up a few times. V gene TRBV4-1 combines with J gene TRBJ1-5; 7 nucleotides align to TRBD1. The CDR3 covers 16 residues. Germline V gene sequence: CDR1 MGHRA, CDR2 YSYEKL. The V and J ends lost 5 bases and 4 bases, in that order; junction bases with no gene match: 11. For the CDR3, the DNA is TGCGCCAGCAGCTTCCGGGACAGTTCTATGAATCAGCCCCAGCATTTT. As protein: CASSFRDSSMNQPQHF.

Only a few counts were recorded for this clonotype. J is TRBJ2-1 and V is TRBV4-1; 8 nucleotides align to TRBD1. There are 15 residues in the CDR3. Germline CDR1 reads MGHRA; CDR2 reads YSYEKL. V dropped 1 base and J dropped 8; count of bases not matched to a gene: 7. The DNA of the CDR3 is TGCGCCAGCAGCCAAGTGCGGGCAGGGGGCTATGAGCAGTTCTTC. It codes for CASSQVRAGGYEQFF.

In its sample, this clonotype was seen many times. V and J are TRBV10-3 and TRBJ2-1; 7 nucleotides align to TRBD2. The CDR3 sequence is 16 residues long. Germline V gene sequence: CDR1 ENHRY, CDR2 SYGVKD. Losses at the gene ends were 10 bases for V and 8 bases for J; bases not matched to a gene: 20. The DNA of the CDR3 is TGTGCCACGCAATGGAGAGCGGGGCCAAAGGGGTATGAGCAGTTCTTC. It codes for CATQWRAGPKGYEQFF.

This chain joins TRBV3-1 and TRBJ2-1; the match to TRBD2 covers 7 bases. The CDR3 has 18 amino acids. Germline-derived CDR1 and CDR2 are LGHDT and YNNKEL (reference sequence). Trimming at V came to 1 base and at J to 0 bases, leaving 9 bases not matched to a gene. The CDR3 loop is CASSQALVGGGSYNEQFF. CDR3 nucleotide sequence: TGTGCCAGCAGCCAAGCTCTTGTGGGCGGGGGCTCCTACAATGAGCAGTTCTTC.

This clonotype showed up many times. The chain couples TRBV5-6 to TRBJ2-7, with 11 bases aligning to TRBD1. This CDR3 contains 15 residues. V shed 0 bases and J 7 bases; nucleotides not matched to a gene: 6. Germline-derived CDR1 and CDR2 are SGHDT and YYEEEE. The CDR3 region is CASSLGDRGLLEQYF. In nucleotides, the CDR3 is TGTGCCAGCAGCTTGGGGGACAGGGGGTTACTGGAGCAGTACTTC. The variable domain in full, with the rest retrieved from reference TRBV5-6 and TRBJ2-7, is DAGVTQSPTHLIKTRGQQVTLRCSPKSGHDTVSWYQQALGQGPQFIFQYYEEEERQRGNFPDRFSGHQFPNYSSELNVNALLLGDSALYLCASSLGDRGLLEQYFGPGTRLTVT.

The DNA for the CDR3 is TGTGCCAGCAGCCCTCCGACCGGGGTGTTCAATGAGCAGTTCTTC. Translated: CASSPPTGVFNEQFF. This chain uses TRBV9 with TRBJ2-1, with D tentatively TRBD2 (5 bases). CDR3 length: 15 residues. Trimming cost V 4 bases and J 6 bases, with 17 bases left between them. Germline loops: CDR1 SGDLS, CDR2 YYNGEE.